At least ten counts were recorded for the clone carrying this TCR beta chain. This entry is derived from a study of patients and donors after allogeneic stem cell transplantation. Germline lookup yields CDR1 MGHRA and CDR2 YSYEKL. Trimming removed 2 bases from V and 7 bases from J, with 14 bases in between. This CDR3 region has 14 residues. TCRdb processed the RT-PCR reads anew with MiXCR; each CDR3 protein has one entry. This sample has about 12,000 distinct CDR3 sequences, with almost 25% found just once. This clonotype was obtained from a human donor who was either an allogeneic HSCT recipient or a stem cell or donor lymphocyte infusion donor (not recorded which). It is not recorded whose cells these are; they may come from a transplant donor. The chain is built from TRBV4-1 and TRBJ1-1; D not resolved. Sequences were obtained from blood, either unsorted or a sorted T cell fraction (not recorded which). This chain's CDR3 is CASSQPHTGDEAFF. The CDR3 DNA reads as TGCGCCAGCAGCCAACCTCACACGGGAGATGAAGCTTTCTTT.